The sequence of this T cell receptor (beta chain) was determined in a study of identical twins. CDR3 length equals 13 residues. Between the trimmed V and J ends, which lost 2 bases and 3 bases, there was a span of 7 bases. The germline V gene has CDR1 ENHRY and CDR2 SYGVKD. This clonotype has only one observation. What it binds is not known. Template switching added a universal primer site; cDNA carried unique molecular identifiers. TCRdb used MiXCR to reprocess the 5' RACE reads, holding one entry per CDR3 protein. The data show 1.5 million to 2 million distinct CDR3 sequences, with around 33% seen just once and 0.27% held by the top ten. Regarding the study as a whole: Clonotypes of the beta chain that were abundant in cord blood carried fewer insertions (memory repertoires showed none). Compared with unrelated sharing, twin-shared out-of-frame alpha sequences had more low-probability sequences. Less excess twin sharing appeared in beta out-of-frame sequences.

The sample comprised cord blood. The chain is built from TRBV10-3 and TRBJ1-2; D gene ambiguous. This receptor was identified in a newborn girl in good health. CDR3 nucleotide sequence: TGTGCCATCAGTGAGCCTCGGGACTATGGCTACACCTTC. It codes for CAISEPRDYGYTF.